This TCR beta chain was captured by sequencing in a study of T cell responses to AZD1222 COVID-19 vaccine. Concerning this clone itself: The antigen remains unidentified.

Using immunoSEQ multiplex PCR, the repertoire was profiled, and TCRdb retains in-frame clones only, with some absent. The sample contains under 200,000 clones, roughly 94% of which appear only once. This CDR3 region has 13 residues. The V and J ends lost 2 bases and 7 bases respectively, with 9 bases between them. Germline V gives CDR1 MNHEY, CDR2 SMNVEV (reference sequence). Findings of the study overall: Variant regions that are unmutated are reportedly the target of nearly half of spike-specific TCRs.

This material consisted of peripheral blood, taken 28 days after the second AZD1222 dose. The TCR originated in an adult who received the AZD1222 COVID-19 vaccine. This rearrangement joins TRBV27 to TRBJ2-1, with D maybe TRBD1 (5 bases). CDR3 region: CASSLRTRNEQFF. CDR3 nucleotide sequence: TGTGCCAGCAGTTTAAGGACACGTAATGAGCAGTTCTTC.